This TCR beta chain was observed in a study of low-dose radiotherapy and immunotherapy resistance in tumors. Study-level background: The fractionation for Cohort 1 was 0.5 Gy per fraction every 2 weeks, totaling 6.5 Gy. The schedule for Cohort 2 used 1 Gy per fraction every two weeks, which added up to 13 Gy over 26 weeks.

Time point described: after trial treatment. Treatment here: LDRT plus nivolumab, ipilimumab, low-dose cyclophosphamide and aspirin (RACIN trial). All of the donors were given nivolumab, ipilimumab, aspirin, low-dose cyclophosphamide and low-dose radiotherapy as part of RACIN, a single-arm trial. TRAV- and TRBV-specific primers primed first-strand cDNA, covering alpha and beta chains. Over approximately 19 PCR cycles, TCRs were amplified from a constant-region primer and V-primer adapter. Amplification of the isolated mRNA used in vitro transcription. TCRdb re-called the reads with MiXCR, one entry per CDR3 protein. The sample lists about 58,000 distinct CDR3 sequences, about a quarter occurring once. The V and J ends lost 7 bases and 7 bases, in that order; junction bases with no gene match: 4. This CDR3 region has 13 residues. This clonotype appeared many times.

The sequence derives from a male donor with prostate cancer. This specimen consisted of PBMCs, obtained after low-dose radiotherapy plus immunotherapy. The chain combines TRBV12-3 or TRBV12-4 with TRBJ1-4; 9 nucleotides line up with TRBD1. Here the CDR3 DNA reads TGTGCCAGCACCGCGACAGGGGGTGAAAAACTGTTTTTT. This gives the protein CASTATGGEKLFF.